Listed here are 21 T cell receptor beta chains from one sample, sequenced in a study of control samples from healthy donors and cancer patients. Assay used: immunoSEQ multiplex PCR; TCRdb lists only in-frame clones, some missing. The sample includes approximately 150,000 clones, roughly 93% of them seen just once. The sample comprised blood. Source of these receptors: a man aged 18 to 30 in good health.

V gene TRBV4-1 combines with J gene TRBJ2-7; D remains ambiguous. Trimming took 1 base from V and 3 from J, leaving 10 bases between them. In germline, CDR1 is MGHRA, CDR2 YSYEKL. The CDR3 spans 14 residues. The CDR3 protein is CASSQVHNYYEQYF. CDR3 DNA: TGCGCCAGCAGCCAAGTTCATAACTACTACGAGCAGTACTTC.

This sequence joins TRBV11-3 and TRBJ1-3; a possible D gene is TRBD1 (6 bases). The CDR3 runs to 14 residues. Trimming pared 5 bases from V and 2 bases from J, leaving 10 bases between. Per germline, CDR1 SGHNT and CDR2 YENEEA. CDR3: CASSETGTGNTIYF. The CDR3 region has the DNA TGTGCCAGCAGCGAAACAGGGACTGGAAACACCATATATTTT.

The chain has TRBV5-5 and TRBJ2-7; D gene uncertain. The germline V gene has CDR1 SGHKS and CDR2 YYEKEE (reference sequence). CDR3 length: 13 amino acids. Between the trimmed V and J ends, which lost 3 bases and 4 bases, there was a span of 11 bases. CDR3 in amino acids: CASSSVGRYEQYF. DNA for the CDR3: TGTGCCAGCAGCTCTGTCGGACGTTACGAGCAGTACTTC.

The CDR3 DNA sequence: TGTGCCAGCAGTTACGGGAATTCCACTGAAGCTTTCTTT. As protein: CASSYGNSTEAFF. The genes are TRBV27 and TRBJ1-1; D is unresolved. Trimming cost V 4 bases and J 4 bases, with 10 bases left between them. CDR3 length: 13 amino acids. The V gene's germline CDR1 is MNHEY and CDR2 SMNVEV (reference sequence).

This rearrangement joins TRBV16 to TRBJ2-7; D is ambiguous. Germline-derived CDR1 and CDR2 are KGHSY and FQNENV. V lost 0 bases and J 3 bases, leaving 9 bases between the germline ends. This CDR3 contains 14 residues. Here the CDR3 reads CASSQSAGDYEQYF. In DNA form, the CDR3 reads TGTGCCAGCAGCCAATCTGCAGGAGACTACGAGCAGTACTTC.

The J gene is TRBJ1-3, the V gene TRBV9, with D unresolved. Trimming cost V 3 bases and J 1 base, with 8 bases left between them. The CDR3 sequence is 14 residues long. Looked up from germline, CDR1 is SGDLS and CDR2 is YYNGEE. CDR3 sequence (DNA): TGTGCCAGCAGCGACCGTCCTTCTGGAAACACCATATATTTT. This translates into CASSDRPSGNTIYF.

The DNA for the CDR3 is TGTGCCAGCAGCCCCGGGGGGGGCGACACTGAAGCTTTCTTT. Translated: CASSPGGGDTEAFF. The chain has TRBV3-1 (or the pseudogene TRBV3-2) and TRBJ1-1, with a possible D match to TRBD1 (6 bases). CDR3 length: 14 residues. V lost 4 bases to trimming and J lost 3 bases, with 12 bases between them. CDR1 and CDR2 (germline): LGHDT, YNNKEL (reference sequence).

The chain is built from TRBV7-2 and TRBJ1-2, with D unclear. Germline values: CDR1 SGHTA, CDR2 FQGNSA. The CDR3 spans 13 residues. V was clipped by 5 bases and J by 4 bases, with 11 bases between them. The chain's CDR3 is CASSPTRGYGYTF. The DNA for the CDR3 is TGTGCCAGCAGCCCCACGAGAGGCTATGGCTACACCTTC. Supplemented by reference TRBV7-2 and TRBJ1-2, the full variable domain reads GAGVSQSPSNKVTEKGKDVELRCDPISGHTALYWYRQSLGQGLEFLIYFQGNSAPDKSGLPSDRFSAERTGGSVSTLTIQRTQQEDSAVYLCASSPTRGYGYTFGSGTRLTVV.

This chain connects TRBV28 to TRBJ1-1, with TRBD1 identical over 9 bases. CDR1 and CDR2 from the germline V gene are MDHEN and SYDVKM. This CDR3 is built from 14 residues. The trim removed 6 bases at V and 3 bases at J, leaving 5 bases unmatched. CDR3 nucleotide sequence: TGTGCCAGCAGCGAGGACAGGGGTCACACTGAAGCTTTCTTT. Protein sequence: CASSEDRGHTEAFF.

The V and J genes are TRBV30 and TRBJ1-5; no clear D gene. Trimming cost V 0 bases and J 6 bases, with 9 bases left between them. CDR1 is GTSNPN, CDR2 SVGIG, per germline (reference sequence). The CDR3 has 13 residues. CDR3 protein: CAWSVSPSQPQHF. The CDR3 DNA is TGTGCCTGGAGTGTAAGTCCCAGTCAGCCCCAGCATTTT.

V gene TRBV7-6 combines with J gene TRBJ2-1; a weak D match, TRBD2 (6 bases). The germline gives CDR1 SGHVS, CDR2 FNYEAQ. Trimming pared 2 bases from V and 5 bases from J, leaving 13 bases between. There are 15 residues in the CDR3. CDR3 protein: CASSLLAGRHNEQFF. The DNA of the CDR3 is TGTGCCAGCAGCTTACTGGCGGGACGCCACAATGAGCAGTTCTTC.

The chain carries TRBV30 and TRBJ1-3; D might be TRBD1 (5 bases). The germline V and J ends were trimmed by 2 bases and 4 bases, with 21 bases remaining between them. The CDR3 runs 17 residues. The germline gives CDR1 GTSNPN, CDR2 SVGIG (reference sequence). CDR3 nucleotides: TGTGCCTGGAGTCATGGGGGGTCGGGGCGGACCGGAAACACCATATATTTT. Residues: CAWSHGGSGRTGNTIYF.

The gene calls are TRBV4-1 and TRBJ1-4, with D possibly TRBD1 on 5 matching bases. CDR1 and CDR2 from the germline V gene are MGHRA and YSYEKL. V lost 4 bases, J lost 4 bases, and 13 bases lay in between. CDR3 length: 15 residues. In DNA, the CDR3 is TGCGCCAGCAGCCTTCGGCAGGGAGGTAATGAAAAACTGTTTTTT. Translated, it gives CASSLRQGGNEKLFF.

The chain links TRBV10-2 to TRBJ1-2; D is ambiguous. The CDR3 is 15 amino acids. Germline CDR1 reads WSHSY; CDR2 reads SAAADI. V gave up 0 bases and J gave up 1 base, with 9 bases separating them. The CDR3 bases are TGCGCCAGCAGTGAGTCCCTACAGTTTAACTATGGCTACACCTTC. Translation gives CASSESLQFNYGYTF.

This chain connects TRBV30 to TRBJ2-7; 12 bases match TRBD2. This CDR3 has 19 amino acids. CDR1 and CDR2 (germline): GTSNPN, SVGIG (reference sequence). The V gene end was trimmed by 5 bases and the J gene end by 4 bases; junction bases not matched to a gene: 21. CDR3 residues: CAWAKWSGLAGSRMYEQYF. CDR3 bases: TGTGCCTGGGCCAAATGGTCCGGACTAGCGGGATCCAGGATGTACGAGCAGTACTTC.

The gene calls are TRBV19 and TRBJ2-1, with 13 bases lining up with TRBD2. Trimming cost V 5 bases and J 4 bases; bases outside gene matches: 5. The germline gives CDR1 LNHDA, CDR2 SQIVND (reference sequence). CDR3 size: 16 residues. The CDR3 protein is CASSGLAGARYNEQFF. The CDR3 coding sequence is TGTGCCAGTAGTGGACTAGCGGGAGCGAGGTACAATGAGCAGTTCTTC.

This clone appeared once. The chain is built from TRBV23-1 and TRBJ2-1; 9 bases are a match to TRBD2. TRBV23-1 is classed as an ORF, of uncertain function. After removal of 4 bases from V and 0 bases from J, the junction contained 13 bases not matched to a gene. This CDR3 is 19 amino acids long. The CDR3 sequence: CASSLPPRAGGSSYNEQFF. The CDR3 region has the DNA TGCGCCAGCAGTCTTCCCCCTAGGGCGGGAGGGAGCTCCTACAATGAGCAGTTCTTC.

V gene TRBV10-2 combines with J gene TRBJ1-3; D remains unclear. The CDR3 contains 15 residues. CDR1 is WSHSY and CDR2 is SAAADI in the germline V gene. Trimming pared 2 bases from V and 0 bases from J, leaving 8 bases between. CDR3 DNA: TGCGCCAGCAGTGAGAAAGGTTACTCTGGAAACACCATATATTTT. It is translated as CASSEKGYSGNTIYF.

V and J are TRBV27 and TRBJ2-2; no definite D call. Germline CDR1 is MNHEY and CDR2 is SMNVEV (reference sequence). The CDR3 totals 13 residues. The germline V and J ends were trimmed by 0 bases and 4 bases, with 3 bases remaining between them. Here the CDR3 reads CASSLSSTGELFF. The CDR3 region has the DNA TGTGCCAGCAGTTTATCCAGCACCGGGGAGCTGTTTTTT.

The chain links TRBV9 to TRBJ2-1; 7 nucleotides match TRBD2. The V gene's germline CDR1 is SGDLS and CDR2 YYNGEE. The V gene end was trimmed by 0 bases and the J gene end by 2 bases; junction bases not matched to a gene: 8. The CDR3 is made up of 17 amino acids. The CDR3 nucleotides are TGTGCCAGCAGCGTAGGTCAGAGAACTAGCGCCTACAATGAGCAGTTCTTC. This translates into CASSVGQRTSAYNEQFF. Looking up the rest from reference TRBV9 and TRBJ2-1 gives the full variable domain: DSGVTQTPKHLITATGQRVTLRCSPRSGDLSVYWYQQSLDQGLQFLIQYYNGEERAKGNILERFSAQQFPDLHSELNLSSLELGDSALYFCASSVGQRTSAYNEQFFGPGTRLTVL.

The chain joins TRBV28 to TRBJ1-1; possible D gene TRBD1, 5 bases. Trimming stripped 3 bases from V and 0 bases from J, with 11 bases between. Germline V gene lookup returns CDR1 MDHEN and CDR2 SYDVKM. The CDR3 has 15 residues. The CDR3 coding sequence is TGTGCCAGCAGTTTGCGGGGGGGTATGAACACTGAAGCTTTCTTT. It encodes CASSLRGGMNTEAFF. The complete variable domain, with remaining parts taken from reference TRBV28 and TRBJ1-1, reads DVKVTQSSRYLVKRTGEKVFLECVQDMDHENMFWYRQDPGLGLRLIYFSYDVKMKEKGDIPEGYSVSREKKERFSLILESASTNQTSMYLCASSLRGGMNTEAFFGQGTRLTVV.